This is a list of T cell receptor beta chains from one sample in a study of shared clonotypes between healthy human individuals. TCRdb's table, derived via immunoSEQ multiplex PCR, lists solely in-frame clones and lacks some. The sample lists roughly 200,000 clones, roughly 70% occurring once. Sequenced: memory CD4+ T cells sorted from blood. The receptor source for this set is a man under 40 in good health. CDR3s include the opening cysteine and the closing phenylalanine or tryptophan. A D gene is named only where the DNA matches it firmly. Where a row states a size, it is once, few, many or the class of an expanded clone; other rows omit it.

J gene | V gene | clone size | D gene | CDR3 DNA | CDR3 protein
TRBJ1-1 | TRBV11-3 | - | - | TGTGCCAGCAGCCTCAACAGGGTAACTGAAGCTTTCTTT | CASSLNRVTEAFF
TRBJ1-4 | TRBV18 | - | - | TGTGCCAGCTCACCCGGGAGTATAGATGAAAAACTGTTTTTT | CASSPGSIDEKLFF
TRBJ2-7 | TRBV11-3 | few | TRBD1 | TGTGCCAGCAGCTCTGGGACAGGCGACTACGAGCAGTACTTC | CASSSGTGDYEQYF
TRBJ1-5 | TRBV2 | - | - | TGTGCCAGCAGTTATGGACCCCATCAGCCCCAGCATTTT | CASSYGPHQPQHF
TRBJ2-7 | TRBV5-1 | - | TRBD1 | TGCGCCAGCAGCTTGGCCGCTGGACAGGGGGTCTATTACGAGCAGTACTTC | CASSLAAGQGVYYEQYF
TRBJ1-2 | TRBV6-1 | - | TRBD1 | TGTGCCAGCAGTGAGAACAGGGGAAGGGGTTATGGCTACACCTTC | CASSENRGRGYGYTF
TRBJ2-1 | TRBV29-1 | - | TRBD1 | TGCAGCGGCGTCCGGGACAGGGGGCGGAGTGAGCAGTTCTTC | CSGVRDRGRSEQFF
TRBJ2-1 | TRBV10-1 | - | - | TGCGCCAGCAGTGAGATAGCGGCGGGTCAATACAATGAGCAGTTCTTC | CASSEIAAGQYNEQFF
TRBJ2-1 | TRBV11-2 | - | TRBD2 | TGTGCCAGCAGCACCACAAGGACTAGCGGTTCCTACAATGAGCAGTTCTTC | CASSTTRTSGSYNEQFF
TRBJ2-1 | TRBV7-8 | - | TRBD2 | TGTGCCAGCAGCTCGGGACTAGTCAATGAGCAGTTCTTC | CASSSGLVNEQFF
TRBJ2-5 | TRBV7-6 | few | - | TGTGCCAGCAGCTTATATCAACCGACGGGCGGGGAGACCCAGTACTTC | CASSLYQPTGGETQYF
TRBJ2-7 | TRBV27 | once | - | TGTGCCAGCGACCGCTCCTACGAGCAGTACTTC | CASDRSYEQYF
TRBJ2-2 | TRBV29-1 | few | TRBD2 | TGCAGCGTTGTTAGCGGGAGGGCCGTCACCGGGGAGCTGTTTTTT | CSVVSGRAVTGELFF
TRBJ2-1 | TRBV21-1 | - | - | TGTGCCAGCAGGAGGCAGGGCTCCTACAATGAGCAGTTCTTC | CASRRQGSYNEQFF
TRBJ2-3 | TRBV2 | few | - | TGTGCCAGCGTACGGGACCCGAGGCGCACAGATACGCAGTATTTT | CASVRDPRRTDTQYF
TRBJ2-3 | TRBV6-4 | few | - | TGTGCCAGCAGTGACTCCTCAGATACGCAGTATTTT | CASSDSSDTQYF
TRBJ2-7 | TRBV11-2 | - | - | TGTGCCAGCAGCTTATTAGGGACGAGCTTGGGCGAGCAGTACTTC | CASSLLGTSLGEQYF
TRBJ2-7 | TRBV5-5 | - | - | TGTGCCAGCAGCGGAATAGGACAGATATCCTACGAGCAGTACTTC | CASSGIGQISYEQYF
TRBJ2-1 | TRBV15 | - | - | TGTGCCACCAGCAGGCCCCTCACAACTACCTACAATGAGCAGTTCTTC | CATSRPLTTTYNEQFF
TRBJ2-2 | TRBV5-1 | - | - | TGCGCCAGCAGCCAGCGGACTTACGGGGAGCTGTTTTTT | CASSQRTYGELFF
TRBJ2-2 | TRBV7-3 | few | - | TGTGCCGGCAGCTTAAGTGGGACCACCGGGGAGCTGTTTTTT | CAGSLSGTTGELFF
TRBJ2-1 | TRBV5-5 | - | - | TGTGCCAGCAGATATGTGGGTCAGTATGAGCAGTTCTTC | CASRYVGQYEQFF
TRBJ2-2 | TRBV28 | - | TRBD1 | TGTGCCAGTGGCCTCTGGGCTACAGGGGCGGGCGGGGAGCTGTTTTTT | CASGLWATGAGGELFF
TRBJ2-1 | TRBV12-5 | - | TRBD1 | TGTGCTAGTGGTCGGGGTGACAGGGGCTCTTACAATGAGCAGTTCTTC | CASGRGDRGSYNEQFF
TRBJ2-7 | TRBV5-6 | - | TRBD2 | TGTGCCAGCAGCTTGATCATAGCGGGAGTTCTGGAGCAGTACTTC | CASSLIIAGVLEQYF
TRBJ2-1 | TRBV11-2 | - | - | TGTGCCAGCGGGGGGAGTTCCACAGGGGTGGATGAGCAGTTCTTC | CASGGSSTGVDEQFF
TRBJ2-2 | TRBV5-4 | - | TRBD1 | TGTGCCAGCAGCGGAGCCACCACTACAGGGGCGAACACCGGGGAGCTGTTTTTT | CASSGATTTGANTGELFF
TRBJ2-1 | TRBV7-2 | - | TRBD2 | TGTGCCAGCAGCTTAGGGCCTAGCGGGATTGATGAGCAGTTCTTC | CASSLGPSGIDEQFF
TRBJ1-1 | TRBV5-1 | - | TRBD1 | TGCGCCAGCAGTCCGCAGGGGGCGGGCACTGAAGCTTTCTTT | CASSPQGAGTEAFF
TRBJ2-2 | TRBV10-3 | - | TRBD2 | TGTGCCATCAGCCCTACTAGCGCCAACACCGGGGAGCTGTTTTTT | CAISPTSANTGELFF
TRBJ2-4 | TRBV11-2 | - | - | TGTGCCAGCAGCTCCCCGGGTGGAAAAAACATTCAGTACTTC | CASSSPGGKNIQYF
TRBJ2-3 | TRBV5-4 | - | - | TGTGCCAGCAGCTCGGACAAGACTAGCACAGATACGCAGTATTTT | CASSSDKTSTDTQYF
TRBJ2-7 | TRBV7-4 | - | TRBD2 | TGTGCCAGCAGCTTAGCCACTAGCGGGGTCCGGGAGCAGTACTTC | CASSLATSGVREQYF
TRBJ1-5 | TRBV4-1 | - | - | TGCGCCAGCAGCCAAGATAGCTGGCCATGGGAGCCCCAGCATTTT | CASSQDSWPWEPQHF
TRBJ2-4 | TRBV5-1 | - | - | TGCGCCAGCAGCTTGGGTTTAGGGGCCCAAGTTGAAAACATTCAGTACTTC | CASSLGLGAQVENIQYF
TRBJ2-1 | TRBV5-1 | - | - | TGCGCCAGCAGCTTGGAAGGACAGCGCACCTACAATGAGCAGTTCTTC | CASSLEGQRTYNEQFF
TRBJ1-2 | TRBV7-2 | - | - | TGTGCCAGCAGCTTAATTGTCAGGGCTGGCTACACCTTC | CASSLIVRAGYTF
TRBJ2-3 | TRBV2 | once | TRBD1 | TGTGCCAGCAGTGAAAACGAATCCGGGGACAGGGATCCAGATACGCAGTATTTT | CASSENESGDRDPDTQYF
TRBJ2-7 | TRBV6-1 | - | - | TGTGCCAGCAGAGGGGGGGTCCACTCCTACGAGCAGTACTTC | CASRGGVHSYEQYF
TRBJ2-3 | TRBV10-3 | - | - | TGTGCCATCAGGGACACGACTAGCACAGATACGCAGTATTTT | CAIRDTTSTDTQYF
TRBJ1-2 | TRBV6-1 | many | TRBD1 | TGTGCCAGTAAACGACAGGGTACGGGCTATGGCTACACCTTC | CASKRQGTGYGYTF
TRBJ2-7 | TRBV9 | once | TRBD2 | TGTGCCAGCAGCGCATCCGGGACTAGCGTTGAGCAGTACTTC | CASSASGTSVEQYF
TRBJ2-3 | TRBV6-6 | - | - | TGTGCCAGCATCCCCCAGGGGGGAACAGATACGCAGTATTTT | CASIPQGGTDTQYF
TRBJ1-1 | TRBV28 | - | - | TGTGCCAGCGAAGGACCGAACACTGAAGCTTTCTTT | CASEGPNTEAFF
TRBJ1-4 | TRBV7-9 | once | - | TGTGCCAGCACCTCGGTAGGAAGCGTAAAACTGTTTTTT | CASTSVGSVKLFF
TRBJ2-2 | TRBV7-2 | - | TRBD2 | TGTGCCAGCACCTGGGGGGGATACACCGGGGAGCTGTTTTTT | CASTWGGYTGELFF
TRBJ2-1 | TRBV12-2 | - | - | TGTGCAAGTCGCCTTAGTCGACTGTCTGATGAGCAGTTCTTC | CASRLSRLSDEQFF